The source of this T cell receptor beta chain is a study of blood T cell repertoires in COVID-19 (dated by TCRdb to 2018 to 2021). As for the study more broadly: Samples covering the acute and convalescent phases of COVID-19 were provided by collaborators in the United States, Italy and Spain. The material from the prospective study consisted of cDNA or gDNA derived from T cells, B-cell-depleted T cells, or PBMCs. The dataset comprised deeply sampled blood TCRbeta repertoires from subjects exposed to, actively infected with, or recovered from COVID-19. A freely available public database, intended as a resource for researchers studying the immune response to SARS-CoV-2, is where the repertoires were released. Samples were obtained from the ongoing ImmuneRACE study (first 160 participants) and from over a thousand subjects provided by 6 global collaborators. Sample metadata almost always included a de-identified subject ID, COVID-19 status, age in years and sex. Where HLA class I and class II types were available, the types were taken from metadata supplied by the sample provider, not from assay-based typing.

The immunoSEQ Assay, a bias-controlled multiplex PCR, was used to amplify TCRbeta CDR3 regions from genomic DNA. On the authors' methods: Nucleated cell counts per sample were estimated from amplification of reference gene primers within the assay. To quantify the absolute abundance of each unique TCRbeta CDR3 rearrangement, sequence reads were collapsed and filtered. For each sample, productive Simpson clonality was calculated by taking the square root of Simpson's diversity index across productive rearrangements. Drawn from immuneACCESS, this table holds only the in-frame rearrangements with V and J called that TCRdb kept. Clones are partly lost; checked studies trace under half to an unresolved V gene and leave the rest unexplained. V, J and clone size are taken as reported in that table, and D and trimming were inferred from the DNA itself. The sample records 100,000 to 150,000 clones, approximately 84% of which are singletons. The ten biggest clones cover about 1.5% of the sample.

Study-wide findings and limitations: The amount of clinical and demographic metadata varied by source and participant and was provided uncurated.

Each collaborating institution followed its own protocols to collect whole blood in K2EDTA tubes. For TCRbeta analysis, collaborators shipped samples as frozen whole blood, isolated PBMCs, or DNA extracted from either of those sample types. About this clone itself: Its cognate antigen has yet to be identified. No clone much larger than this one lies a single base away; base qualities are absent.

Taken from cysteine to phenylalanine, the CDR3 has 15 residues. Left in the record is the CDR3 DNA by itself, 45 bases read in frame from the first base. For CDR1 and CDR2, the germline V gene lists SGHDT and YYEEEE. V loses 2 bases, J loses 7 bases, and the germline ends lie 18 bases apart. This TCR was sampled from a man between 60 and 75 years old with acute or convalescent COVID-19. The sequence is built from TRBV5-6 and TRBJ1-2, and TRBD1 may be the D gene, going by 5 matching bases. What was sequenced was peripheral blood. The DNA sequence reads TGTGCCAGCAGCTTTCAGGGAAGAATTATAGGTGGCTACACCTTC. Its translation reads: CASSFQGRIIGGYTF.